Shown below are 6 T cell receptor beta chains from a single sample sequenced in a study of T cell responses to AZD1222 COVID-19 vaccine. Generated by immunoSEQ multiplex PCR, the TCRdb table keeps only in-frame clones and is missing some. In the table there are around 110,000 clones, about 86% of which are singletons. The specimen was peripheral blood, collected on day 0 of AZD1222 vaccination. Receptors were obtained from an adult in good health.

The chain has TRBV19 and TRBJ2-1; TRBD2 aligns across 10 bases. Germline CDR1 LNHDA, CDR2 SQIVND (reference sequence). J was trimmed by 0 bases and V by 8 bases; bases with no gene match: 10. This CDR3 spans 17 amino acids. The chain's CDR3 is CASGLAAFPSSYNEQFF. The DNA for the CDR3 is TGTGCCAGTGGACTAGCGGCCTTTCCGAGCTCCTACAATGAGCAGTTCTTC. The full variable domain, its missing parts supplied by reference TRBV19 and TRBJ2-1, is DGGITQSPKYLFRKEGQNVTLSCEQNLNHDAMYWYRQDPGQGLRLIYYSQIVNDFQKGDIAEGYSVSREKKESFPLTVTSAQKNPTAFYLCASGLAAFPSSYNEQFFGPGTRLTVL.

The chain joins TRBV19 to TRBJ1-3; no firm D call. The CDR3 loop spans 15 amino acids. V gave up 5 bases and J gave up 0 bases, with 11 bases separating them. Germline-derived CDR1 and CDR2 are LNHDA and SQIVND (reference sequence). CDR3 bases: TGTGCCAGTAGTGGCCGGGTGCACTCTGGAAACACCATATATTTT. Translated: CASSGRVHSGNTIYF.

The chain couples TRBV7-2 to TRBJ1-3; no definite D call. V lost 1 base to trimming and J lost 5 bases, with 12 bases between them. The CDR3 is made up of 15 amino acids. CDR1 and CDR2 from the germline V gene are SGHTA and FQGNSA. The CDR3 bases are TGTGCCAGCAGCTTAGTTGGGTTGAGTCGAAACACCATATATTTT. Amino acids: CASSLVGLSRNTIYF.

The CDR3 bases are TGTGCCACCAGCAGTGCCGACGGGATTGGCTACACCTTC. This translates into CATSSADGIGYTF. The chain combines TRBV15 with TRBJ1-2, with no clear D. The CDR3 contains 13 residues. V was trimmed by 3 bases and J by 7 bases, leaving 12 bases between them. Germline values: CDR1 LNHNV, CDR2 YYDKDF (reference sequence).

The gene calls are TRBV28 and TRBJ1-2, with TRBD1 identical over 9 bases. This CDR3 is 16 amino acids long. The germline V gene has CDR1 MDHEN and CDR2 SYDVKM. J lost 8 bases, V lost 2 bases, and 12 bases had no gene match. The CDR3 reads CASSLALEGQGQGYTF. CDR3 sequence (DNA): TGTGCCAGCAGTTTAGCTCTGGAGGGACAGGGTCAAGGCTACACCTTC.

The chain is built from TRBV6-7 and TRBJ1-2; no clear D gene. TRBV6-7 is treated as an ORF (open reading frame) with a function not yet certain. The V gene lost 1 base and the J gene lost 5 bases, with 14 bases spanning the gap. The CDR3 is made up of 15 amino acids. This chain's CDR3 is CASSYYETGGYGYTF. The CDR3 DNA reads as TGTGCCAGCAGTTACTACGAGACCGGTGGATATGGCTACACCTTC.